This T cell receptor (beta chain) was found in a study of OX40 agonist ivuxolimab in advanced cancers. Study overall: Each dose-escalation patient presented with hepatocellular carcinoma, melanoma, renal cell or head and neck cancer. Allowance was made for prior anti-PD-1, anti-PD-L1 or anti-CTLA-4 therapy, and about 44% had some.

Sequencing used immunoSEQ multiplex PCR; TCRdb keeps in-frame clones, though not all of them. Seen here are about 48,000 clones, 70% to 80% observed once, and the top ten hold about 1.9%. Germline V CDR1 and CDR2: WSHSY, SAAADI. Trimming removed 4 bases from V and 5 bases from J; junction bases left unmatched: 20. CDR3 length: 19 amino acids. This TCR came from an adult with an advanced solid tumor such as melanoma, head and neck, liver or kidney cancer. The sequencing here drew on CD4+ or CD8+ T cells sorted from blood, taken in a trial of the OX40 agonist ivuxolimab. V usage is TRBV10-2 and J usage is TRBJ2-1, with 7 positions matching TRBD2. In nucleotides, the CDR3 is TGCGCCAGCAGTGTCGGGTCCCTGGGCGTTGCGGGAGCCCACAATGAGCAGTTCTTC. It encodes CASSVGSLGVAGAHNEQFF.